This T cell receptor beta chain was retrieved from a study of response to subunit inactivated influenza vaccine. This CDR3 spans 17 amino acids. The germline V gene encodes CDR1 LGHDT and CDR2 YNNKEL (reference sequence). The J segment lost 6 bases and the V segment lost 1 base, leaving 5 bases of the junction unmatched. This clonotype was observed at least ten times. Its antigen is as yet unknown. MiXCR, applied by TCRdb to the RT-PCR reads, yields one record per CDR3 protein. The repertoire holds about 620,000 distinct CDR3 sequences, with approximately 10% as singletons. Study-wide results and limits: Authors suggested each seasonal flu vaccination may recruit only limited numbers of new T cells.

The data were also submitted as part of a second study, on T cells expressing NK-cell markers. In that study: cDNA encoding TCR beta was synthesized via 5'RACE template switching incorporating UMIs. All TCR beta repertoires analysed originated from sorted CD3+CD56+NKG2C+, CD3+CD56+NKG2C- and CD3+CD56-NKG2C+ T cells. For several experiments, T cell sorting was restricted to the alpha-beta TCR population by means of an anti-gamma-delta TCR antibody. As a fraction of CD8+ T cells, dominant NKG2C+ clonotypes reached roughly 1.0-7.0% in six donors.

The sample here was PBMCs from blood, taken on the day of vaccination. The rearrangement joins TRBV3-1 to TRBJ2-1, with TRBD2 matching 14 bases. The TCR was taken from a man aged 45-65 years who received an inactivated influenza vaccine. The CDR3 reads CASSQGLAGGPGNEQFF. DNA for the CDR3: TGTGCCAGCAGCCAAGGACTAGCGGGAGGGCCAGGCAATGAGCAGTTCTTC.